This T cell receptor beta chain was sequenced for a study of early T cells in non-severe SARS-CoV-2 infection. In the study overall: Sequencing of unsorted whole blood was done on bulk RNA, leaving chains unpaired.

There are many counts of this clonotype. Its cognate antigen is unknown. V lost 4 bases to trimming and J lost 2 bases, with 17 bases between them. The CDR3 covers 17 residues. Germline loops: CDR1 MNHNY, CDR2 SVGAGI (reference sequence). Molecules of cDNA were individually given unique molecular identifiers that were attached to them. TCRdb called the 5' RACE reads again in MiXCR, with one record for every CDR3 protein. The table has 25,000 to 35,000 distinct CDR3 sequences, over 4.5% seen once. Regarding the study as a whole: VDJdb matching favored anti-spike CD8 responses, missing private and CD4 specificities.

The sequencing used whole blood, collected at baseline. This TCR was recovered from an adult who was a healthcare worker with PCR-confirmed SARS-CoV-2 infection or an uninfected control (not recorded which). The chain is built from TRBV6-6 and TRBJ2-2; D remains unclear. CDR3 sequence reads: CASSSKPPGFNTGELFF. The CDR3, as DNA: TGTGCCAGCAGTTCCAAACCCCCTGGCTTCAACACCGGGGAGCTGTTTTTT.